Following are 20 T cell receptor beta chains from one sample sequenced in a study of CD8+ T cells in alopecia areata. TCR sequencing used cDNA made by reverse transcription of extracted RNA. Measured with immunoSEQ multiplex PCR; TCRdb has only the in-frame clones, and not every one. The table includes 150,000 to 250,000 clones, 50% to 60% detected once. The treatment: oral pan-JAK inhibitor, 5-10 mg twice daily. Here the sequenced sample was CD4+ T cells sorted from blood, taken at week 4, from a patient treated with tofacitinib. Source of these receptors: a human donor with alopecia areata.

V and J are TRBV15 and TRBJ2-5, with TRBD2 as a possible D gene (5 bases). The germline V gene has CDR1 LNHNV and CDR2 YYDKDF (reference sequence). The CDR3 consists of 13 residues. The V gene lost 3 bases and the J gene lost 1 base, with 6 bases spanning the gap. CDR3 sequence (DNA): TGTGCCACCAGCAGCGGACTCCAAGAGACCCAGTACTTC. Amino acids: CATSSGLQETQYF. Drawing the rest from reference TRBV15 and TRBJ2-5, the complete variable domain is DAMVIQNPRYQVTQFGKPVTLSCSQTLNHNVMYWYQQKSSQAPKLLFHYYDKDFNNEADTPDNFQSRRPNTSFCFLDIRSPGLGDTAMYLCATSSGLQETQYFGPGTRLLVL.

V usage is TRBV5-1 and J usage is TRBJ2-5; D may correspond to TRBD1 or TRBD2 (5 bases each). With 3 bases removed from V and 1 base from J, the gap between germline ends came to 10 bases. CDR1 and CDR2 from the germline V gene are SGHRS and YFSETQ. CDR3 size: 14 residues. CDR3 DNA sequence: TGCGCCAGCAGCTCGGGACGGAGCCAAGAGACCCAGTACTTC. It translates to CASSSGRSQETQYF.

The rearrangement links TRBV30 to TRBJ2-7; 7 bases are shared with TRBD1. The junction had 9 bases not matched to a gene; V was cut back by 6 bases and J by 7 bases. The CDR3 loop spans 12 amino acids. The germline CDR1 and CDR2 sequences are GTSNPN and SVGIG (reference sequence). The CDR3 DNA follows: TGTGCCTGCTACAGGGGATCTAAGGAGCAGTACTTC. It encodes CACYRGSKEQYF. Full variable domain (remainder filled in from reference TRBV30 and TRBJ2-7): SQTIHQWPATLVQPVGSPLSLECTVEGTSNPNLYWYRQAAGRGLQLLFYSVGIGQISSEVPQNLSASRPQDRQFILSSKKLLLSDSGFYLCACYRGSKEQYFGPGTRLTVT.

The chain employs TRBV7-9 and TRBJ2-7; D ambiguous. Deletions cut 5 bases from V and 5 bases from J, with 10 bases between. The CDR3 covers 12 residues. Germline V lookup: CDR1 SEHNR, CDR2 FQNEAQ (reference sequence). This chain's CDR3 is CASSLTLDEQYF. For the CDR3, the DNA is TGTGCCAGCAGCCTCACGCTGGACGAGCAGTACTTC.

The sample holds one count of this clone. V usage is TRBV29-1 and J usage is TRBJ1-1, with D possibly TRBD1 on 5 matching bases. The CDR3 sequence is 14 residues long. V was cut by 4 bases and J by 0 bases, with 12 bases left in between. Germline V CDR1 and CDR2: SQVTM, ANQGSEA. The chain's CDR3 is CSVVGGGMNTEAFF. Written as DNA, the CDR3 is TGCAGCGTTGTGGGGGGAGGAATGAACACTGAAGCTTTCTTT. The full variable domain, its missing parts supplied by reference TRBV29-1 and TRBJ1-1, is SAVISQKPSRDICQRGTSLTIQCQVDSQVTMMFWYRQQPGQSLTLIATANQGSEATYESGFVIDKFPISRPNLTFSTLTVSNMSPEDSSIYLCSVVGGGMNTEAFFGQGTRLTVV.

V gene TRBV6-1 combines with J gene TRBJ2-3, with D perhaps TRBD1 (6 bases). The CDR3 spans 16 residues. Trimming removed 3 bases from V and 5 bases from J, with 18 bases in between. The germline V gene encodes CDR1 MNHNS and CDR2 SASEGT. The CDR3 coding sequence is TGTGCCAGCAGTGATTTCAGGGGCGCGGCTAGAGATACGCAGTATTTT. Translating gives CASSDFRGAARDTQYF.

V and J are TRBV5-5 and TRBJ1-4; TRBD1 is a possible D gene (6 bases). The germline V and J ends were trimmed by 0 bases and 1 base, with 7 bases remaining between them. Germline V CDR1 and CDR2: SGHKS, YYEKEE (reference sequence). This CDR3 comprises 15 residues. The CDR3 nucleotides read TGTGCCAGCAGCTTGGAACAGGGAACTAATGAAAAACTGTTTTTT. Translated: CASSLEQGTNEKLFF. Combining the CDR3 with reference TRBV5-5 and TRBJ1-4 gives the whole variable domain DAGVTQSPTHLIKTRGQQVTLRCSPISGHKSVSWYQQVLGQGPQFIFQYYEKEERGRGNFPDRFSARQFPNYSSELNVNALLLGDSALYLCASSLEQGTNEKLFFGSGTQLSVL.

The V call is TRBV6-6, the J call TRBJ1-6; possible D gene TRBD1, 6 bases. V lost 7 bases to trimming and J lost 7 bases, with 11 bases between them. This CDR3 is 13 amino acids long. Germline V CDR1 and CDR2: MNHNY, SVGAGI (reference sequence). The CDR3 nucleotides are TGTGCCAGCACTCAGGGGCCCAATTCACCCCTCCACTTT. Translated: CASTQGPNSPLHF.

This clone is a singleton in its sample. The rearrangement joins TRBV2 to TRBJ1-1; tentatively, D is TRBD1 (5 bases). Germline V CDR1 and CDR2: SNHLY, FYNNEI. Trimming pared 9 bases from V and 1 base from J, leaving 15 bases between. This CDR3 comprises 14 residues. CDR3 region: CASFQGASNTEAFF. The CDR3, as DNA: TGTGCCAGTTTTCAGGGAGCCTCGAACACTGAAGCTTTCTTT.

J is TRBJ2-7 and V is TRBV18; maybe TRBD1 (6 bases). Germline values: CDR1 KGHSH, CDR2 LQKENI. V lost 1 base and J lost 6, with 13 bases in between. The CDR3 has 14 residues. In DNA form, the CDR3 reads TGTGCCAGCTCACCACGAGCAGGGGTAGCCGAGCAGTACTTC. Its translation: CASSPRAGVAEQYF.

The chain recombines TRBV4-1 with TRBJ2-1; either TRBD1 or TRBD2 may supply D (6 bases each). The length of the CDR3 is 17 residues. Deletions cut 0 bases from V and 0 bases from J, with 12 bases between. Germline V CDR1 and CDR2: MGHRA, YSYEKL. The CDR3 coding sequence is TGCGCCAGCAGCCAAGATGGGGGGACACACTCCTACAATGAGCAGTTCTTC. Translated: CASSQDGGTHSYNEQFF.

The V gene is TRBV9, the J gene TRBJ1-1; D remains ambiguous. Trimming removed 3 bases at V and 1 base at J, with 13 bases between. This CDR3 has 15 amino acids. The germline V gene encodes CDR1 SGDLS and CDR2 YYNGEE. This CDR3 reads CASSASPGPNTEAFF. The CDR3 nucleotides are TGTGCCAGCAGCGCGTCGCCGGGCCCGAACACTGAAGCTTTCTTT.

The rearrangement links TRBV5-1 to TRBJ1-1; no clear D. The length of the CDR3 is 15 residues. Trimming pared 4 bases from V and 1 base from J, leaving 14 bases between. Germline-derived CDR1 and CDR2 are SGHRS and YFSETQ. CDR3 in amino acids: CASSPVRATNTEAFF. Here the CDR3 DNA reads TGCGCCAGCAGCCCTGTAAGAGCCACGAACACTGAAGCTTTCTTT.

V is TRBV2 and J is TRBJ2-1; TRBD1 matches at 9 bases. CDR1 is SNHLY and CDR2 is FYNNEI in the germline V gene. The CDR3 is made up of 13 amino acids. V shed 6 bases and J 9 bases; nucleotides not matched to a gene: 6. The DNA of the CDR3 is TGTGCCAGCAGAGCACAGGGGGCATCTGAGCAGTTCTTC. Its translation is CASRAQGASEQFF.

This rearrangement joins TRBV20-1 to TRBJ2-5, with D uncertain. The length of the CDR3 is 11 residues. CDR1 is DFQATT and CDR2 is SNEGSKA in the germline V gene (reference sequence). The V and J ends lost 4 bases and 5 bases respectively, with 8 bases between them. DNA of the CDR3: TGCAGTGCTATGGCCGGCGAGACCCAGTACTTC. This gives the protein CSAMAGETQYF.

The V and J genes are TRBV1 and TRBJ1-2. TRBV1 is a listed pseudogene. This CDR3 spans 15 amino acids. CDR3 sequence: CTSSRLGHTNYGYTF. The CDR3, as DNA: TGCACCAGCAGCAGGTTAGGTCATACGAACTATGGCTACACCTTC.

This clone was counted a few times. The V and J genes are TRBV10-3 and TRBJ1-2; tentative D call: TRBD1 (6 bases). CDR1 and CDR2 (germline): ENHRY, SYGVKD. The V end was cut by 6 bases, the J end by 5 bases, with 10 bases between. CDR3 size: 12 residues. For the CDR3, the DNA is TGTGCCATCAGAGGACAGCCTTATGGCTACACCTTC. Amino acid sequence: CAIRGQPYGYTF.

The CDR3 sequence is CASSLGQFGGQQYF. The CDR3 DNA reads as TGTGCCAGCAGCTTAGGCCAATTTGGAGGTCAGCAGTACTTC. This chain links TRBV7-9 with TRBJ2-7, with D maybe TRBD2 (5 bases). The germline gives CDR1 SEHNR, CDR2 FQNEAQ (reference sequence). Trimming pared 1 base from V and 8 bases from J, leaving 15 bases between. CDR3 length: 14 residues. The full variable domain, with the rest looked up from reference TRBV7-9 and TRBJ2-7, is DTGVSQNPRHKITKRGQNVTFRCDPISEHNRLYWYRQTLGQGPEFLTYFQNEAQLEKSRLLSDRFSAERPKGSFSTLEIQRTEQGDSAMYLCASSLGQFGGQQYFGPGTRLTVT.

The J gene is TRBJ1-4, the V gene TRBV30, with D hard to call. The V and J ends lost 2 bases and 5 bases respectively, with 9 bases between them. Per germline, CDR1 GTSNPN and CDR2 SVGIG (reference sequence). The CDR3 length is 13 residues. The CDR3 nucleotides are TGTGCCTGGAGTCGTCAGATAAATGAAAAACTGTTTTTT. It yields the protein CAWSRQINEKLFF.

The genes are TRBV9 and TRBJ1-6; 8 bases match TRBD1. Germline lookup yields CDR1 SGDLS and CDR2 YYNGEE. J lost 0 bases, V lost 3 bases, and 5 bases had no gene match. The CDR3 covers 17 residues. CDR3 loop: CASSGYRGSSYNSPLHF. In DNA form, the CDR3 reads TGTGCCAGCAGCGGTTACAGGGGGAGCTCCTATAATTCACCCCTCCACTTT.